These 22 T cell receptor beta chains came from one sample sequenced in a study of shared clonotypes between healthy human individuals (dated by TCRdb to about 2020). The library was generated by the immunoSEQ multiplex PCR assay. In TCRdb, the immuneACCESS table is reduced to in-frame sequences with V and J assigned. These tables do not hold every clone; where another copy was compared, an unresolved V gene accounts for under half, and the others remain unexplained. The sample table lists some 1 million clones, 60% to 80% of them with a count of one. Clones ranked in the top ten supply over 1.3% of the sample. Sequencing was done on a sample of memory CD4+ T cells sorted from blood. What this sample's cell subset or site label stands for: CD45RA-negative fraction. The receptor source for this set is a man younger than 30 in good health.

V and J are TRBV23-1 and TRBJ2-1; D uncertain. TRBV23-1 is an open reading frame, and its role is uncertain. V lost 7 bases to trimming and J lost 8 bases, with 24 bases between them. The CDR3 has 16 residues. CDR3 coding DNA: TGCGCCAGCATCAGTAGAGTGGCCTCCCCGATCGATGAGCAGTTCTTC. This encodes CASISRVASPIDEQFF.

The table lists this clone with a few counts. V usage is TRBV10-3 and J usage is TRBJ1-1; possibly TRBD1 for D (6 bases). V lost 8 bases and J 1 base, leaving 11 bases between the germline ends. In germline, CDR1 is ENHRY, CDR2 SYGVKD. The CDR3 totals 13 residues. CDR3 in amino acids: CAIGGGQNTEAFF. DNA of the CDR3: TGTGCCATCGGTGGGGGACAGAACACTGAAGCTTTCTTT.

The chain recombines TRBV10-1 with TRBJ1-6; D gene ambiguous. V lost 8 bases and J 7 bases, leaving 12 bases between the germline ends. The germline V gene has CDR1 WNHNN and CDR2 SYGVQD (reference sequence). This CDR3 region has 13 residues. CDR3 sequence: CASAAGYNSPLHF. The CDR3 DNA sequence: TGCGCCAGCGCGGCAGGATACAATTCACCCCTCCACTTT.

This clone was picked up many times. The chain carries TRBV19 and TRBJ2-5, with 13 positions matching TRBD2. V dropped 0 bases and J dropped 5; count of bases not matched to a gene: 9. Germline loops: CDR1 LNHDA, CDR2 SQIVND (reference sequence). CDR3 length equals 18 residues. The CDR3 coding sequence is TGTGCCAGTAGTATAGACAGACTAGCGGGAGGAAGGGTCGAGACCCAGTACTTC. Encoded protein: CASSIDRLAGGRVETQYF.

The chain recombines TRBV5-8 with TRBJ2-1; 11 bases are shared with TRBD2. Germline trimming cut 3 bases from V and 7 bases from J; bases unmatched to any gene: 9. There are 16 residues in the CDR3. Germline CDR1 reads SGHTS; CDR2 reads YDEGEE. The CDR3 region has the DNA TGTGCCAGCAGCTCGGCTGTGGTAGCGGGAGGGAATGAGCAGTTCTTC. Encoded protein: CASSSAVVAGGNEQFF. Using reference TRBV5-8 and TRBJ2-1 for the parts outside the CDR3, the full variable domain is EAGVTQSPTHLIKTRGQQATLRCSPISGHTSVYWYQQALGLGLQFLLWYDEGEERNRGNFPPRFSGRQFPNYSSELNVNALELEDSALYLCASSSAVVAGGNEQFFGPGTRLTVL.

The CDR3 protein is CASSQVKTGAPDTQYF. The CDR3 nucleotides read TGCGCCAGCAGCCAAGTTAAGACAGGGGCCCCCGATACGCAGTATTTT. The chain links TRBV4-1 to TRBJ2-3; 8 bases map to TRBD1. CDR3 length: 16 residues. The germline CDR1 and CDR2 sequences are MGHRA and YSYEKL. V shed 1 base and J 6 bases; nucleotides not matched to a gene: 9.

V and J are TRBV9 and TRBJ2-3; unclear D gene. V shed 2 bases and J shed 1 base, with 11 bases lying between them. Germline V gives CDR1 SGDLS, CDR2 YYNGEE. The CDR3 sequence is 15 residues long. The CDR3 DNA sequence: TGTGCCAGCAGCGTTTTCGGAACCGGCACAGATACGCAGTATTTT. Its protein product is CASSVFGTGTDTQYF.

Regarding this clone: This same CDR3 is encoded by further DNA sequences in the sample. The chain uses TRBV4-2 and TRBJ1-2; 9 bases match TRBD1. This CDR3 contains 14 residues. V was clipped by 2 bases and J by 6 bases; unmatched bases: 4. CDR1 is LGHNA, CDR2 YNFKEQ, per germline. CDR3 loop: CASSQRDRGDGYTF. CDR3 bases: TGTGCCAGCAGCCAACGAGACAGGGGGGATGGCTACACCTTC.

V usage is TRBV5-1 and J usage is TRBJ2-1; D gene ambiguous. The germline V gene has CDR1 SGHRS and CDR2 YFSETQ. Trimming removed 1 base at V and 4 bases at J, with 9 bases between. This CDR3 comprises 14 residues. CDR3 bases: TGCGCCAGCAGCTTGTCGACCGCATACAATGAGCAGTTCTTC. This encodes CASSLSTAYNEQFF.

The rearrangement links TRBV10-3 to TRBJ1-2; D may be TRBD1 (5 bases). The V and J ends lost 6 bases and 3 bases respectively, with 11 bases between them. Germline V gene data show CDR1 as ENHRY and CDR2 as SYGVKD. There are 13 residues in the CDR3. CDR3 loop: CAIRPGADYGYTF. The CDR3 region has the DNA TGTGCCATCAGACCCGGGGCCGACTATGGCTACACCTTC.

About this clone: An end of the junction differs from the germline gene, which may be a read error. The CDR3 protein is CAWSGIAKEPLHF. For the CDR3, the DNA is TGTGCCTGGAGCGGTATTGCGAAAGAGCCCCTACATTTT. The chain is built from TRBV30 and TRBJ1-3; D gene uncertain. There are 13 residues in the CDR3. Germline V CDR1 and CDR2: GTSNPN, SVGIG (reference sequence). The full variable domain, its missing parts supplied by reference TRBV30 and TRBJ1-3, is SQTIHQWPATLVQPVGSPLSLECTVEGTSNPNLYWYRQAAGRGLQLLFYSVGIGQISSEVPQNLSASRPQDRQFILSSKKLLLSDSGFYLCAWSGIAKEPLHFGEGSWLTVV.

The gene calls are TRBV5-1 and TRBJ2-7, with TRBD1 as a possible D gene (5 bases). Trimming pared 6 bases from V and 0 bases from J, leaving 13 bases between. Per the germline V gene, CDR1 is SGHRS and CDR2 is YFSETQ. The CDR3 is 14 residues long. CDR3 in DNA: TGCGCCAGCAAGCCCGTGGGGCTCTCCTACGAGCAGTACTTC. Amino acids: CASKPVGLSYEQYF.

The chain couples TRBV2 to TRBJ2-4; D remains ambiguous. The V end lost 3 bases, the J end lost 2 bases, and 8 bases lay between the germline ends. In germline, CDR1 is SNHLY, CDR2 FYNNEI. The CDR3 extends over 14 amino acids. DNA of the CDR3: TGTGCCAGCAGTGACGCGGCGACCAAAAACATTCAGTACTTC. It is translated as CASSDAATKNIQYF.

This chain connects TRBV5-1 to TRBJ1-2, with TRBD1 identical over 8 bases. Trimming cost V 0 bases and J 7 bases; bases outside gene matches: 2. This CDR3 is built from 13 residues. Germline-derived CDR1 and CDR2 are SGHRS and YFSETQ. DNA for the CDR3: TGCGCCAGCAGCTTGGACAGGGGGACTGGCTACACCTTC. Amino acid sequence: CASSLDRGTGYTF. Full variable domain (outside the CDR3, taken from reference TRBV5-1 and TRBJ1-2): KAGVTQTPRYLIKTRGQQVTLSCSPISGHRSVSWYQQTPGQGLQFLFEYFSETQRNKGNFPGRFSGRQFSNSRSEMNVSTLELGDSALYLCASSLDRGTGYTFGSGTRLTVV.

The CDR3 here is CASSLRDPGGYTF. The DNA for the CDR3 is TGTGCCAGCAGCTTGCGGGACCCGGGAGGCTACACCTTC. This chain connects TRBV5-6 to TRBJ1-2; TRBD1 might be the D (5 bases). Germline CDR1 reads SGHDT; CDR2 reads YYEEEE. Trimming pared 1 base from V and 8 bases from J, leaving 12 bases between. The CDR3 consists of 13 residues.

This rearrangement joins TRBV6-1 to TRBJ1-5; D not certain. The CDR3 is made up of 14 amino acids. V lost 1 base and J lost 2, with 6 bases in between. In germline, CDR1 is MNHNS, CDR2 SASEGT. The CDR3 coding sequence is TGTGCCAGCAGTGAAGTTAGCCGCAATCAGCCCCAGCATTTT. Its protein product is CASSEVSRNQPQHF.

V gene TRBV7-8 combines with J gene TRBJ1-5, with D tentatively TRBD1 (5 bases). The CDR3 length is 14 residues. V lost 1 base to trimming and J lost 6 bases, with 10 bases between them. Germline V gene lookup returns CDR1 SGHVS and CDR2 FQNEAQ. As DNA, the CDR3 is TGTGCCAGCAGCTTAGGGAACCAGGGTCAGCCCCAGCATTTT. This sequence encodes CASSLGNQGQPQHF.

Note on this clone: The identical CDR3 is also encoded by other nucleotide sequences in the sample. The rearrangement uses TRBV6-4 and TRBJ1-1; D not resolved. This CDR3 is 13 amino acids long. The germline V gene encodes CDR1 MRHNA and CDR2 SNTAGT. V dropped 3 bases and J dropped 5 bases, with 10 bases sitting between them. The CDR3 here is CASSEGSGTEAFF. CDR3 nucleotide sequence: TGTGCCAGCAGTGAGGGGTCTGGAACTGAAGCTTTCTTT.

The rearrangement uses TRBV5-1 and TRBJ1-2; D call uncertain. The ends were cut back, 9 bases at V and 0 bases at J, with 9 bases in the middle. Germline CDR1 reads SGHRS; CDR2 reads YFSETQ. The CDR3 has 12 residues. The CDR3 DNA reads as TGCGCCATCGCGAATCCTAACTATGGCTACACCTTC. The encoded protein is CAIANPNYGYTF.

The rearrangement joins TRBV19 to TRBJ2-2; D gene uncertain. V lost 6 bases and J lost 1, with 9 bases in between. Germline-derived CDR1 and CDR2 are LNHDA and SQIVND (reference sequence). The CDR3 extends over 14 amino acids. The CDR3 bases are TGTGCCAGTAGAGCTGGCCAGAACACCGGGGAGCTGTTTTTT. Translated, it gives CASRAGQNTGELFF.

In the case of this clone: One end of the junction varies from germline; a read error may be responsible. The chain carries TRBV20-1 and TRBJ2-1; no clear D gene. The CDR3 runs to 11 residues. Germline values: CDR1 DFQATT, CDR2 SNEGSKA (reference sequence). In DNA, the CDR3 is TGCAGTGCCAGAGGCCTCAATGAGCAGTTCTTC. Translating gives CSARGLNEQFF.

The V call is TRBV30, the J call TRBJ2-6; no clear D gene. Trimming took off 3 bases at V and 4 bases at J, with 7 bases between the two ends. Germline V lookup: CDR1 GTSNPN, CDR2 SVGIG (reference sequence). This CDR3 comprises 13 residues. This chain's CDR3 is CAWRVQGANVLTF. DNA for the CDR3: TGTGCCTGGAGAGTACAAGGGGCCAACGTCCTGACTTTC. The full variable domain, in which reference TRBV30 and TRBJ2-6 provide the parts outside the CDR3, is SQTIHQWPATLVQPVGSPLSLECTVEGTSNPNLYWYRQAAGRGLQLLFYSVGIGQISSEVPQNLSASRPQDRQFILSSKKLLLSDSGFYLCAWRVQGANVLTFGAGSRLTVL.